This T cell receptor beta chain derives from a study of shared clonotypes between healthy human individuals. Profiled with immunoSEQ multiplex PCR; TCRdb holds only in-frame clones, not every one. The repertoire includes millions of clones, roughly nine tenths of them detected once, and 0.13% to 0.15% sits in the top ten. The sample taken for sequencing was naive CD4+ T cells sorted from blood. Subset denoted: CD45RA+ positively selected. The receptor was derived from a man between 18 and 35 years old in good health.

Here the CDR3 reads CASTPRTGANSPLHF. CDR3 bases: TGTGCCAGCACGCCCCGGACAGGGGCTAATTCACCCCTCCACTTT. The gene calls are TRBV28 and TRBJ1-6; 9 nucleotides align to TRBD1. The V gene's germline CDR1 is MDHEN and CDR2 SYDVKM. V lost 7 bases, J lost 6 bases, and 7 bases stayed unmatched. The CDR3 runs 15 residues.